This passage covers 8 T cell receptor beta chains from one sample sequenced in a study of PD-L1 blockade in urothelial cancer. Sequencing used immunoSEQ multiplex PCR; TCRdb keeps in-frame clones, though not all of them. This table holds about 49,000 clones, 79% found once. As to time point: pretreatment peripheral blood. The sequencing used PBMCs, collected around atezolizumab (anti-PD-L1) treatment. The receptors derive from a man between 65 and 85 years old with urothelial cancer.

The V gene is TRBV19, the J gene TRBJ1-5, with TRBD1 identical over 7 bases. CDR3 length: 14 residues. V lost 4 bases to trimming and J lost 5 bases; unmatched junction nucleotides: 5. The germline CDR1 and CDR2 sequences are LNHDA and SQIVND (reference sequence). The CDR3 coding sequence is TGTGCCAGTAGTAGTAACAGGGGCGATCAGCCCCAGCATTTT. Amino acids: CASSSNRGDQPQHF.

The rearrangement uses TRBV28 and TRBJ1-1; no firm D call. Trimming took off 2 bases at V and 6 bases at J, with 4 bases between the two ends. Germline lookup yields CDR1 MDHEN and CDR2 SYDVKM. This CDR3 spans 11 amino acids. CDR3 sequence: CASSLRSEAFF. The CDR3 DNA follows: TGTGCCAGCAGTTTACGGTCTGAAGCTTTCTTT.

The chain links TRBV15 to TRBJ2-2, with 8 bases fitting TRBD2. After removal of 0 bases from V and 1 base from J, the junction contained 10 bases not matched to a gene. There are 19 residues in the CDR3. Germline V gives CDR1 LNHNV, CDR2 YYDKDF (reference sequence). CDR3 bases: TGTGCCACCAGCAGAGATCCCCTAGCGGGTTTCGGGAACACCGGGGAGCTGTTTTTT. Translated: CATSRDPLAGFGNTGELFF.

This clone showed up just a few times. The J gene is TRBJ1-2, the V gene TRBV30; D gene ambiguous. Germline assignment: CDR1 GTSNPN and CDR2 SVGIG (reference sequence). The CDR3 extends over 12 amino acids. Trimming cost V 2 bases and J 7 bases, with 11 bases left between them. Here the CDR3 DNA reads TGTGCCTGGAGTAACGCGGAGCGTGGCTACACCTTC. It codes for CAWSNAERGYTF. Supplemented by reference TRBV30 and TRBJ1-2, the full variable domain reads SQTIHQWPATLVQPVGSPLSLECTVEGTSNPNLYWYRQAAGRGLQLLFYSVGIGQISSEVPQNLSASRPQDRQFILSSKKLLLSDSGFYLCAWSNAERGYTFGSGTRLTVV.

The V and J genes are TRBV5-4 and TRBJ2-2; tentative D call: TRBD1 (5 bases). With 6 bases removed from V and 0 bases from J, the gap between germline ends came to 12 bases. Germline V gene data show CDR1 as SGHNT and CDR2 as YYREEE (reference sequence). The CDR3 totals 15 residues. DNA for the CDR3: TGTGCCAGCACCCTTACGACAGCGAACACCGGGGAGCTGTTTTTT. Its protein product is CASTLTTANTGELFF.

The table lists this clone with a few counts. This sequence joins TRBV19 and TRBJ2-7; D is perhaps TRBD1 (5 bases). Germline CDR1 LNHDA, CDR2 SQIVND (reference sequence). The V and J ends lost 6 bases and 3 bases respectively, with 21 bases between them. The CDR3 runs to 16 residues. The CDR3 sequence: CASRPTRGTGGYEQYF. The CDR3, as DNA: TGTGCCAGTAGACCAACCCGAGGAACAGGCGGCTACGAGCAGTACTTC.

This clone appeared a single time. The chain uses TRBV5-5 and TRBJ1-2, with TRBD1 matching over 8 bases. Germline trimming cut 0 bases from V and 4 bases from J; bases unmatched to any gene: 8. CDR1 is SGHKS, CDR2 YYEKEE, per germline (reference sequence). This CDR3 contains 16 residues. As DNA, the CDR3 is TGTGCCAGCAGCTTGGCCCCAGGGACAGGATCCTATGGCTACACCTTC. Translating gives CASSLAPGTGSYGYTF.

The chain joins TRBV18 to TRBJ2-2, with TRBD2 identical over 12 bases. Losses at the gene ends were 2 bases for V and 3 bases for J; bases not matched to a gene: 7. The CDR3 totals 18 residues. Germline CDR1 is KGHSH and CDR2 is LQKENI. The CDR3 spells CASSPETSGSRDTGELFF. The CDR3 DNA reads TGTGCCAGCTCACCAGAGACTAGCGGGAGTAGGGACACCGGGGAGCTGTTTTTT.